This T cell receptor (beta chain) is drawn from a study of blood T cell repertoires in COVID-19. Libraries were prepared by immunoSEQ multiplex PCR; TCRdb keeps only in-frame clonotypes and omits some of them. The sample carries about 300,000 clones, roughly 84% recorded once. Unmatched junction bases numbered 17, after V lost 3 bases and J lost 5 bases. The germline V gene encodes CDR1 SGHRS and CDR2 YFSETQ. This CDR3 spans 18 amino acids. The sequence was obtained from a human donor with COVID-19, enrolled during active disease. The donor label of this sample is uncertain. Sequences were obtained from peripheral blood. This sequence joins TRBV5-1 and TRBJ1-1; TRBD1 matches at 9 bases. The CDR3 region has the DNA TGCGCCAGCAGCTCTACTACCGGGACAGGGATGGGAAATACTGAAGCTTTCTTT. Encoded protein: CASSSTTGTGMGNTEAFF.